This T cell receptor beta chain was captured by sequencing in a study of blood T cell repertoires in COVID-19. Study summary: Samples representing acute and convalescent COVID-19 were sourced from the United States, Italy and Spain. T cells, B-cell-depleted T cells, or PBMCs provided the cDNA or gDNA that served as material.

In the source study's methods: Amplification of reference gene primers was used by the study to estimate nucleated cell counts. Libraries were prepared by immunoSEQ multiplex PCR; TCRdb keeps only in-frame clonotypes and omits some of them. V and J calls and clone size are copied from that table; D and trimming were computed from the DNA. This sample has fewer than 65,000 clones; about 83% occur once, and the top ten carry approximately 24%. J lost 6 bases, V lost 3 bases, and 6 bases had no gene match. Germline assignment: CDR1 PRHDT and CDR2 FYEKMQ (reference sequence). The CDR3 loop spans 16 amino acids.

The sequence was collected from a human donor in a cohort sampled during active COVID-19. The chain uses TRBV13 and TRBJ2-2, with 11 bases fitting TRBD2. Sequencing used peripheral blood. This CDR3 reads CASSFLAGGGAGELFF. In DNA form, the CDR3 reads TGTGCCAGCAGCTTCCTAGCGGGAGGCGGAGCCGGGGAGCTGTTTTTT.